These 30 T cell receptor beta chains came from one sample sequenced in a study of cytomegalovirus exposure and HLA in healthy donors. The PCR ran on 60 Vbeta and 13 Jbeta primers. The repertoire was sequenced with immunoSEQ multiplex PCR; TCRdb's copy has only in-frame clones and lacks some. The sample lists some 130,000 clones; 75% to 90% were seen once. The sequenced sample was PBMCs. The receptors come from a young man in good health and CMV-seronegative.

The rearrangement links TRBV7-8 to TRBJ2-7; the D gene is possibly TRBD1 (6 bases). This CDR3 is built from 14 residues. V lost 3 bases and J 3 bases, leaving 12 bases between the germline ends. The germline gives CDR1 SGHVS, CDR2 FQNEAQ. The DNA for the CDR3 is TGTGCCAGCAGCTTGACAGGTGGGGACTACGAGCAGTACTTC. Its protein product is CASSLTGGDYEQYF.

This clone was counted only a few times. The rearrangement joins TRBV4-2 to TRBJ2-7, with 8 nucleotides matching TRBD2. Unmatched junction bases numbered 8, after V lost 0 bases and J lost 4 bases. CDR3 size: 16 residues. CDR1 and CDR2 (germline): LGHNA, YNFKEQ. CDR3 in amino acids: CASSQEIRSGSYEQYF. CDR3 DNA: TGTGCCAGCAGCCAAGAGATTCGAAGCGGGAGTTACGAGCAGTACTTC.

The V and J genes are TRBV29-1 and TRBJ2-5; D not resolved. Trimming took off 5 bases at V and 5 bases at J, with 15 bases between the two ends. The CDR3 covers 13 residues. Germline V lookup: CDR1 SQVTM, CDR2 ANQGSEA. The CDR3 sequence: CSVQTILIETQYF. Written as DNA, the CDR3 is TGCAGCGTTCAGACAATTCTGATCGAGACCCAGTACTTC.

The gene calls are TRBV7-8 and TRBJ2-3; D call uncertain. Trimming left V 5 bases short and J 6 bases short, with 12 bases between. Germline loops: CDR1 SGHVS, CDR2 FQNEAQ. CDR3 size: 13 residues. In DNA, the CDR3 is TGTGCCAGCAGCCCAGAAGTGGGCGATACGCAGTATTTT. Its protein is CASSPEVGDTQYF.

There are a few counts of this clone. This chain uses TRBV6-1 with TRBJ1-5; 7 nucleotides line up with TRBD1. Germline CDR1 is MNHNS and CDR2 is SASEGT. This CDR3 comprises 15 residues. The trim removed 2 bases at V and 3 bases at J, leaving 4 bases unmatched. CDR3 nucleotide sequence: TGTGCCAGCAGTGAACAGGGGGTGTACAATCAGCCCCAGCATTTT. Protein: CASSEQGVYNQPQHF.

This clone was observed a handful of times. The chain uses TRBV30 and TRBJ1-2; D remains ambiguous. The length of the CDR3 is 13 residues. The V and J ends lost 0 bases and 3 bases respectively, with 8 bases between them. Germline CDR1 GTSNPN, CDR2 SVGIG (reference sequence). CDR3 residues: CAWSVSNYYGYTF. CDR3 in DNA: TGTGCCTGGAGTGTCTCCAACTACTATGGCTACACCTTC. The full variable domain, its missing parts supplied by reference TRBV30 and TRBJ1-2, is SQTIHQWPATLVQPVGSPLSLECTVEGTSNPNLYWYRQAAGRGLQLLFYSVGIGQISSEVPQNLSASRPQDRQFILSSKKLLLSDSGFYLCAWSVSNYYGYTFGSGTRLTVV.

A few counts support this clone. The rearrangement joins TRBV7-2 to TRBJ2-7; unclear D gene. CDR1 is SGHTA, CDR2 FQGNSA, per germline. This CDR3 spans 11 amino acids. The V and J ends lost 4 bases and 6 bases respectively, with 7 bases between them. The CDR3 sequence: CASSSHSEQYF. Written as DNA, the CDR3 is TGTGCCAGCAGCTCCCATTCCGAGCAGTACTTC.

Written as DNA, the CDR3 is TGTGCCAGCAGTAAGCGACAGGGGCCTACTGAAAAACTGTTTTTT. Encoded protein: CASSKRQGPTEKLFF. The gene calls are TRBV13 and TRBJ1-4, with 8 bases fitting TRBD1. This CDR3 has 15 residues. Germline lookup yields CDR1 PRHDT and CDR2 FYEKMQ (reference sequence). V gave up 6 bases and J gave up 7 bases; unmatched junction bases: 10.

The CDR3, as DNA: TGCGCCAGCAGCCAAGATCTAGCGGGAGTCGGGCGAGAGCAGTTCTTC. This codes for CASSQDLAGVGREQFF. The V and J genes are TRBV4-3 and TRBJ2-1, with TRBD2 matching 10 bases. Germline V CDR1 and CDR2: LGHNA, YSLEER. The CDR3 length is 16 residues. After removal of 0 bases from V and 10 bases from J, the junction contained 9 bases not matched to a gene.

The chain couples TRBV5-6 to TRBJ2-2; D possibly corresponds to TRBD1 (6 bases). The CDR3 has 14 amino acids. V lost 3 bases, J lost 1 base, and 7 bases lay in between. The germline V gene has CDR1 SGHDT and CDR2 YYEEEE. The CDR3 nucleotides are TGTGCCAGCAGCTGGACAGTGAACACCGGGGAGCTGTTTTTT. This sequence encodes CASSWTVNTGELFF.

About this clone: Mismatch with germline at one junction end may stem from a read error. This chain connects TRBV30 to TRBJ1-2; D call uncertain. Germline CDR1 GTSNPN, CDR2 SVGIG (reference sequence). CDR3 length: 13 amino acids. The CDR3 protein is CAWSEGVDYGYPF. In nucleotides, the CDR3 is TGTGCCTGGAGTGAGGGTGTGGACTATGGCTACCCCTTC. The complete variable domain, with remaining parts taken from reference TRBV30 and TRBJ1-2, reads SQTIHQWPATLVQPVGSPLSLECTVEGTSNPNLYWYRQAAGRGLQLLFYSVGIGQISSEVPQNLSASRPQDRQFILSSKKLLLSDSGFYLCAWSEGVDYGYPFGSGTRLTVV.

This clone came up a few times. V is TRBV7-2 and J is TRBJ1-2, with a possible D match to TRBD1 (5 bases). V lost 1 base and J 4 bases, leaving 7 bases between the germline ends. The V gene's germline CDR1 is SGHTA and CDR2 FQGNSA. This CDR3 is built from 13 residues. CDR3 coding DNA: TGTGCCAGCAGCTTAGTCCAGGGCTATGGCTACACCTTC. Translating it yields CASSLVQGYGYTF. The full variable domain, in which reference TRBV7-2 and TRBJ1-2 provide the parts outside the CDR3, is GAGVSQSPSNKVTEKGKDVELRCDPISGHTALYWYRQSLGQGLEFLIYFQGNSAPDKSGLPSDRFSAERTGGSVSTLTIQRTQQEDSAVYLCASSLVQGYGYTFGSGTRLTVV.

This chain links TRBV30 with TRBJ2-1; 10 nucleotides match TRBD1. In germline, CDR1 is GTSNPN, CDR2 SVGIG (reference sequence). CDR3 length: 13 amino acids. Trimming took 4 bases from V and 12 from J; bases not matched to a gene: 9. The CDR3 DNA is TGTGCCTGGAATACCGGGACAGGGGTAGCGCAGTTCTTC. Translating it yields CAWNTGTGVAQFF.

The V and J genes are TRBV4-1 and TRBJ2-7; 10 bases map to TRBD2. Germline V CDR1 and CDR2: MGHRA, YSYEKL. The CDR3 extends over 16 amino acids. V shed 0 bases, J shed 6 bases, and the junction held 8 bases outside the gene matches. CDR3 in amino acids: CASSQDPSGRVLEQYF. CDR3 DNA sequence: TGCGCCAGCAGCCAAGATCCTAGCGGGAGAGTTCTCGAGCAGTACTTC.

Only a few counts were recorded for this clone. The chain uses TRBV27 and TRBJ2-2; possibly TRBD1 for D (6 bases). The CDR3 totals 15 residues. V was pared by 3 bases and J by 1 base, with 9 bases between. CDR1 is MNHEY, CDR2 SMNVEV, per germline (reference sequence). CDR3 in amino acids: CASSFVQGNTGELFF. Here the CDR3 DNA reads TGTGCCAGCAGTTTCGTACAGGGGAACACCGGGGAGCTGTTTTTT.

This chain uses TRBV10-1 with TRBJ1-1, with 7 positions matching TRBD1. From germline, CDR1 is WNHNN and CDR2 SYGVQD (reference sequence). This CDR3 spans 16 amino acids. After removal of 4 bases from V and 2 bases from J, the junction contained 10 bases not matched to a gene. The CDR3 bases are TGCGCCAGCAGTGTCAGGCAGGGGGAAGTTAACACTGAAGCTTTCTTT. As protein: CASSVRQGEVNTEAFF.

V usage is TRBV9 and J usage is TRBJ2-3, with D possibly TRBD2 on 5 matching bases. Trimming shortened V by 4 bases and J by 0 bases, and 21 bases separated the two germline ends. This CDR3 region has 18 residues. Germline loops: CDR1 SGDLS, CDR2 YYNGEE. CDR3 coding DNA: TGTGCCAGCAGCCTCAGCCTTTTAGGATGGACTAGCACAGATACGCAGTATTTT. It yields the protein CASSLSLLGWTSTDTQYF.

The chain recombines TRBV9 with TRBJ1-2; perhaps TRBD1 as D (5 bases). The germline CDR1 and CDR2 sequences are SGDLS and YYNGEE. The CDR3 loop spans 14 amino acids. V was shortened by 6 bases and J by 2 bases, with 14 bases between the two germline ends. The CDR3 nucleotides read TGTGCCAGCACCGGGGGGGACTCCAACTATGGCTACACCTTC. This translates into CASTGGDSNYGYTF.

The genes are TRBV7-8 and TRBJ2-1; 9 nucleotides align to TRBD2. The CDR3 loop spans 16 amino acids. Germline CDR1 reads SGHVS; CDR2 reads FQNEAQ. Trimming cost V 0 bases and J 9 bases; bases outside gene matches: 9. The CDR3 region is CASSLAIAGGPGEQFF. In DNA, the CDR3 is TGTGCCAGCAGCTTAGCAATTGCGGGAGGGCCTGGTGAGCAGTTCTTC. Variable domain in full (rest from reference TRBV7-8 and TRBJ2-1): GAGVSQSPRYKVAKRGQDVALRCDPISGHVSLFWYQQALGQGPEFLTYFQNEAQLDKSGLPSDRFFAERPEGSVSTLKIQRTQQEDSAVYLCASSLAIAGGPGEQFFGPGTRLTVL.

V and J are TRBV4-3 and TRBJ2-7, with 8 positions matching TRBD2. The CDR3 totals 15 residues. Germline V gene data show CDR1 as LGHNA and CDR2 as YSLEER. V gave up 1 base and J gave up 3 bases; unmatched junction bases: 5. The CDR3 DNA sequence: TGCGCCAGCAGCCAAGGACTAGCGAGGGGCTACGAGCAGTACTTC. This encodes CASSQGLARGYEQYF.

In DNA, the CDR3 is TGTGCCAGCAGTGACAGGGGGGGTACTGAAGCTTTCTTT. This codes for CASSDRGGTEAFF. The chain employs TRBV6-5 and TRBJ1-1, with TRBD1 matching 9 bases. J gave up 5 bases and V 5 bases, and 3 bases lay outside the gene matches. The CDR3 is 13 amino acids. Germline CDR1 and CDR2: MNHEY and SVGAGI.

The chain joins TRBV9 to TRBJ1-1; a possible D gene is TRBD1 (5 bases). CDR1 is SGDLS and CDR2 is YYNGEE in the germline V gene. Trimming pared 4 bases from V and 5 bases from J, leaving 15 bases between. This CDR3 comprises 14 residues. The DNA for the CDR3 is TGTGCCAGCAGCCGAGAGATGGGGGGGACTGAAGCTTTCTTT. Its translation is CASSREMGGTEAFF.

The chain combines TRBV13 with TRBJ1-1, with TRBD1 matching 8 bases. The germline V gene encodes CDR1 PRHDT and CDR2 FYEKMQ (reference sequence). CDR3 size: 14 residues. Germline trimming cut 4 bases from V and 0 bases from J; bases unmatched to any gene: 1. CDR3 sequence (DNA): TGTGCCAGCAGCTCCAGGGGGCTGAACACTGAAGCTTTCTTT. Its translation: CASSSRGLNTEAFF.

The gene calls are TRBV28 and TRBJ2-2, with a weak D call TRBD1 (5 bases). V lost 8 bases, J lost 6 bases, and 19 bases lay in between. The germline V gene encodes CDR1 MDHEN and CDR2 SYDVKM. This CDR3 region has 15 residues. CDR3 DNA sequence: TGTGCCAGCTCAACCTCCACCGCAGGGTCCGGGGAGCTGTTTTTT. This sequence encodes CASSTSTAGSGELFF.

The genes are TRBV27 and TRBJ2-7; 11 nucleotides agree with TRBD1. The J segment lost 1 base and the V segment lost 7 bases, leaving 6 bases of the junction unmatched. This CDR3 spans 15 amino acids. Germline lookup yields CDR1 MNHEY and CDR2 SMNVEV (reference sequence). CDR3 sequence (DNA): TGTGCCAGCAATGGGGGACAGGGGGAGTCCTACGAGCAGTACTTC. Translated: CASNGGQGESYEQYF.

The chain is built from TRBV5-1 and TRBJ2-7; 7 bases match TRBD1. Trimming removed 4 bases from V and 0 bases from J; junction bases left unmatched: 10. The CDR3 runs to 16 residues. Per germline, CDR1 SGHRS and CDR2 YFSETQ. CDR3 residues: CASSTQTGTYSYEQYF. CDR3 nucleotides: TGCGCCAGCAGCACCCAGACAGGGACCTACTCCTACGAGCAGTACTTC.

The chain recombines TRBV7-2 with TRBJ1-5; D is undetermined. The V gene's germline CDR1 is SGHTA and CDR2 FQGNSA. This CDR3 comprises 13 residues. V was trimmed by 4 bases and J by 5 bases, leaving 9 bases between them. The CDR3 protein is CASSSLHDQPQHF. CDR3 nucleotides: TGTGCCAGCAGCTCCTTACACGATCAGCCCCAGCATTTT.

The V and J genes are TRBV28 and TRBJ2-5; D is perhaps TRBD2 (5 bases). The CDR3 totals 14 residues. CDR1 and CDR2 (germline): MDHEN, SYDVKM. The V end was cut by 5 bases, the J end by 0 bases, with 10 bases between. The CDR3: CASSPGSYQETQYF. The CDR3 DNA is TGTGCCAGCAGTCCGGGATCGTACCAAGAGACCCAGTACTTC. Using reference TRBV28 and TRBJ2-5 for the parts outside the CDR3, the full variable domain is DVKVTQSSRYLVKRTGEKVFLECVQDMDHENMFWYRQDPGLGLRLIYFSYDVKMKEKGDIPEGYSVSREKKERFSLILESASTNQTSMYLCASSPGSYQETQYFGPGTRLLVL.

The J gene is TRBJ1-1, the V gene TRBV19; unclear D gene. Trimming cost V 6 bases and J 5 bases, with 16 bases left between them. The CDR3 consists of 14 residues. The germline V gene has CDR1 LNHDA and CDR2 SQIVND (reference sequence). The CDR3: CASSRIEFGTEAFF. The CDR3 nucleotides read TGTGCCAGTAGCAGGATCGAATTTGGGACTGAAGCTTTCTTT.

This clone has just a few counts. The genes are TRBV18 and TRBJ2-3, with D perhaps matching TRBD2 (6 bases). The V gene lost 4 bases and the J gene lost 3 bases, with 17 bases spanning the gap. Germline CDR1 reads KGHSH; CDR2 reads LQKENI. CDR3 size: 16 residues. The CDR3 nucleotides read TGTGCCAGCTCACGGGGACTTGGCTGGGGGACAGATACGCAGTATTTT. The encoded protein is CASSRGLGWGTDTQYF.